This T cell receptor beta chain appears in the sequencing data of a study of cytomegalovirus exposure and HLA in healthy donors. Background on the study: Later analysis reported that the roughly 130 validation repertoires shared the platform of the approximately 670 first-cohort repertoires.

About this clone itself: Antigen specificity is unknown.

Data came from immunoSEQ multiplex PCR; TCRdb stores just in-frame clones and leaves some out. The data hold approximately 76,000 clones, with roughly 95% observed a single time. Germline CDR1 SGHVS, CDR2 FNYEAQ. Trimming left V 3 bases short and J 2 bases short, with 8 bases between. The CDR3 loop spans 13 amino acids. Study-level results: The dataset shows that most TCR sequences were rare, while some public TCRs occurred in many donors. The listing of approximately 160 TCR beta chains classed them as cytomegalovirus-associated. A classifier reportedly called cytomegalovirus status with high sensitivity and specificity.

The J gene is TRBJ2-7, the V gene TRBV7-6, with a weak D call TRBD1 (5 bases). The receptor's source is a woman aged 18-29 years in good health and CMV-seropositive. What was sequenced was PBMCs. The CDR3 sequence is CASSLDTTYEQYF. CDR3 nucleotides: TGTGCCAGCAGCTTGGACACCACCTACGAGCAGTACTTC. Looking up the rest from reference TRBV7-6 and TRBJ2-7 gives the full variable domain: GAGVSQSPRYKVTKRGQDVALRCDPISGHVSLYWYRQALGQGPEFLTYFNYEAQQDKSGLPNDRFSAERPEGSISTLTIQRTEQRDSAMYRCASSLDTTYEQYFGPGTRLTVT.